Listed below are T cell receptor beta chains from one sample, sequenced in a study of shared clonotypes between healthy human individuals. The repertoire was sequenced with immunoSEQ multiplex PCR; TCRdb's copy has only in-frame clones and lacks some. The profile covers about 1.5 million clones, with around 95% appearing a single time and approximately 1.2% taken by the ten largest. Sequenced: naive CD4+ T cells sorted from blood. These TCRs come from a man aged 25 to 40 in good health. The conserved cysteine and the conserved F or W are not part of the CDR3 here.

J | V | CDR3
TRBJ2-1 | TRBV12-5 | ASPITGRSDPSYNEQF
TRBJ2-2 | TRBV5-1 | ASSQQGSGELF
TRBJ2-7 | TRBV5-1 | ASSPLPQGQGTYEQY
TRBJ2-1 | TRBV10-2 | ASTDDSSYNEQF
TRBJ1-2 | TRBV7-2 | ASSLKPYGGYT
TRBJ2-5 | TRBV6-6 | ASGLAGVETQY
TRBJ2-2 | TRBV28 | ASHVPNTGELF
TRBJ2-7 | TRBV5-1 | ASSLAGLGSSYEQY
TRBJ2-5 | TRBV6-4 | ASSQNGGQETQY
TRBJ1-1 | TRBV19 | ASSIPGQGNTEAF
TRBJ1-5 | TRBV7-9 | ASSPGGVQVSNQPQH
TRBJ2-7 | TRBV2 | ASSTDRDPTYEQY
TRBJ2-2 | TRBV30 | AWNLAGVSGELF
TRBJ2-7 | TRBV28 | ASSFFREGEQY
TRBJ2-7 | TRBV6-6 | ASTPGPYEQY
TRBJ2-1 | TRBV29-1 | SVAKGGFSDNEQF
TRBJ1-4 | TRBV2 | ASSERTGFEKLF
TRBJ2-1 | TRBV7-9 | ASSLEFAGGPNF
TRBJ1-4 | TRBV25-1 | ASHRGINEKLF
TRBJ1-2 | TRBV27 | ASSFRDTTGQLA
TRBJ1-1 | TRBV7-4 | ASSLCRTEAF
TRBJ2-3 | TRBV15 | ATSRDIRGGFQDTQY
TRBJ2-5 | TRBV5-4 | ASSERDRYQETQY
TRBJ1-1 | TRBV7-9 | ASSLETGWGTEAF
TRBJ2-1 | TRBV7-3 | ASSLSSSYNEQF
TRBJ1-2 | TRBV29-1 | SVVARNYGYT
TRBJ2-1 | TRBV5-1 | ASSLGPGLAGGPEQF
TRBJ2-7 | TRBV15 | ATSRAHRGGREQY
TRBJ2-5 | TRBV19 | ASSIGAGLETQY
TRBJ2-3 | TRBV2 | ASRGRGGVQY
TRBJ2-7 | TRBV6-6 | ASSFSGSPMYEQY
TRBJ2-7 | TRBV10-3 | AISTGTATYEQY
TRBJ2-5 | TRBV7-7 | ASSTGGSGGETQY
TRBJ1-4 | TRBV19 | ASSIWAGTEKLF
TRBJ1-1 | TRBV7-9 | ASSTGTGGTEAF
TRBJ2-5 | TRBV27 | ASSHGGAVETQY
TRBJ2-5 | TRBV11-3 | ASSLGNPYRGLETQY
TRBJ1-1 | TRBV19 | ASSILGPFDPFTEAF
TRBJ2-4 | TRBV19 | ASSPILAKNIQY
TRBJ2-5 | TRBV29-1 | SVAPEAQY
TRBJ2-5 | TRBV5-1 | ASSTTSGQETQY
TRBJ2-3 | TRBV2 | ASRDTGIGTDTQY
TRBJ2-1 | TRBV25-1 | ASIRGSLNNEQF
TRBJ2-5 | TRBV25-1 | ASSHPGKTVLETQY
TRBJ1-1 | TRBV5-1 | ASSLGIGMNTEAF
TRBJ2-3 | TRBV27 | ASSWGLAETDTQY
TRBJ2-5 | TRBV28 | ASSLGTQETQY
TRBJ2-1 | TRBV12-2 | ASRFTTDREGFNEQF
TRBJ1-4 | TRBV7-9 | ASSQNSEKLF
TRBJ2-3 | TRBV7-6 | ASSLVPGASGRTWATDTQY
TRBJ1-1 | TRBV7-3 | ASSSTAWGTEAF
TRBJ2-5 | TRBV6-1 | ASSELSHWSSAGETQY
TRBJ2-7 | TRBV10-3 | AIMEEGSYEQY
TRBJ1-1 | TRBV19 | ASSTQGGTEAF